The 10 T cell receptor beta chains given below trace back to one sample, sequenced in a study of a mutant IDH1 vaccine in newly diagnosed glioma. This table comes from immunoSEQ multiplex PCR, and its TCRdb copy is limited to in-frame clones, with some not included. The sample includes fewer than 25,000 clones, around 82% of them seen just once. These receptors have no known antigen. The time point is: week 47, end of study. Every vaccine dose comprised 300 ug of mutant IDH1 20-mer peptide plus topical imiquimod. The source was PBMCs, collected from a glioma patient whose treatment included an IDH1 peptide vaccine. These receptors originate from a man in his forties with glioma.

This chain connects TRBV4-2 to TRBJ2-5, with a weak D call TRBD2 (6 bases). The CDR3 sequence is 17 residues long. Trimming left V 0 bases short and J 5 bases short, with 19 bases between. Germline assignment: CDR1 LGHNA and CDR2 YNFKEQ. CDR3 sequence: CASSQDRSGSGRETQYF. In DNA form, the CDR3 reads TGTGCCAGCAGCCAAGATCGATCAGGCAGCGGGCGGGAGACCCAGTACTTC.

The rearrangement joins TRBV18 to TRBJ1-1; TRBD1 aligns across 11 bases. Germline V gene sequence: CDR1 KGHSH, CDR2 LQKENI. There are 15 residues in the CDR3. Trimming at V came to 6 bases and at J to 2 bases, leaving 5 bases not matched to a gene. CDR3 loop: CASSGGQGANTEAFF. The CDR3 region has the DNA TGTGCCAGCTCGGGCGGACAGGGGGCAAACACTGAAGCTTTCTTT.

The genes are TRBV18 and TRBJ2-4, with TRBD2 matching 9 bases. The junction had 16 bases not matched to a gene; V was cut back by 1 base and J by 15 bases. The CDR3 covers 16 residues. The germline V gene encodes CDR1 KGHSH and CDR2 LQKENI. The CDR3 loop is CASSPQGGVAGVTPYF. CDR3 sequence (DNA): TGTGCCAGCTCACCACAGGGAGGAGTAGCGGGAGTAACGCCGTACTTC.

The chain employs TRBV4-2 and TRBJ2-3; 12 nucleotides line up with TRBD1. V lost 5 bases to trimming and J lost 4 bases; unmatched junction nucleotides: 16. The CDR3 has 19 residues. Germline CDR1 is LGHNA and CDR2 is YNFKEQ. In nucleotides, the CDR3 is TGTGCCAGCAGCAGCCAAGGGTCCTACGGGACAGGGGGCCCAGATACGCAGTATTTT. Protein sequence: CASSSQGSYGTGGPDTQYF.

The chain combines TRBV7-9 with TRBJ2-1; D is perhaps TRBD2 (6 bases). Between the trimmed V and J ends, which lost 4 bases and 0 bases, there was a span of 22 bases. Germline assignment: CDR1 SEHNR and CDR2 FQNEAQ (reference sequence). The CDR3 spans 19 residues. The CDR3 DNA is TGTGCCAGCAGCTCAGTCGGGTCTTCGGGAGCTTACTCCTACAATGAGCAGTTCTTC. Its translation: CASSSVGSSGAYSYNEQFF.

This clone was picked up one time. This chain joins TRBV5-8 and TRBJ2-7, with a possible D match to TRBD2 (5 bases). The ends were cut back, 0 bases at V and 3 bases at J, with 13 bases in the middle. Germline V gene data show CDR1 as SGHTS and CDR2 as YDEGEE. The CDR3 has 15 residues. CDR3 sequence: CASSLDFTGFYEQYF. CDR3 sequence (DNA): TGTGCCAGCAGCTTGGACTTCACGGGATTCTACGAGCAGTACTTC. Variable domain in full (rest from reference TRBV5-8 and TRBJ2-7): EAGVTQSPTHLIKTRGQQATLRCSPISGHTSVYWYQQALGLGLQFLLWYDEGEERNRGNFPPRFSGRQFPNYSSELNVNALELEDSALYLCASSLDFTGFYEQYFGPGTRLTVT.

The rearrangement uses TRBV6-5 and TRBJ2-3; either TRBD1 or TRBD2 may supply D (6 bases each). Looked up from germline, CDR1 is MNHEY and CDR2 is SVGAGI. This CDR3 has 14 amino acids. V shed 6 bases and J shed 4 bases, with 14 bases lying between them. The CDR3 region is CASRTGEGADTQYF. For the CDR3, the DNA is TGTGCCAGCAGAACGGGAGAGGGGGCAGATACGCAGTATTTT.

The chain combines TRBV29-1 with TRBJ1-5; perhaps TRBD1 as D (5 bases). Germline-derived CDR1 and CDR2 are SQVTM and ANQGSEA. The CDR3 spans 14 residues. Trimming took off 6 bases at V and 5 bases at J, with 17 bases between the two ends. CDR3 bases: TGCAGCGTGGCCGGGGGGGGTCTCCATCAGCCCCAGCATTTT. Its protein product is CSVAGGGLHQPQHF.

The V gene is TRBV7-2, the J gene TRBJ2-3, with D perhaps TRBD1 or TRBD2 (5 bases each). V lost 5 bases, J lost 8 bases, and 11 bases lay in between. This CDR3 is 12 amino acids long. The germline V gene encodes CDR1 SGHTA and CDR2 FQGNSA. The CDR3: CASSRGETTQYF. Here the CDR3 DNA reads TGTGCCAGCAGCCGAGGGGAAACTACGCAGTATTTT.

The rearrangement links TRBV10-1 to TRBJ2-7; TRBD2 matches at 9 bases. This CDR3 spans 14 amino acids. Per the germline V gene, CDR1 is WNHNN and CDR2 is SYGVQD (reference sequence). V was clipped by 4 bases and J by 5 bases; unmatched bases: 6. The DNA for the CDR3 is TGCGCCAGCAGTGGGGCGGGAGGGGAACACGAGCAGTACTTC. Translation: CASSGAGGEHEQYF.